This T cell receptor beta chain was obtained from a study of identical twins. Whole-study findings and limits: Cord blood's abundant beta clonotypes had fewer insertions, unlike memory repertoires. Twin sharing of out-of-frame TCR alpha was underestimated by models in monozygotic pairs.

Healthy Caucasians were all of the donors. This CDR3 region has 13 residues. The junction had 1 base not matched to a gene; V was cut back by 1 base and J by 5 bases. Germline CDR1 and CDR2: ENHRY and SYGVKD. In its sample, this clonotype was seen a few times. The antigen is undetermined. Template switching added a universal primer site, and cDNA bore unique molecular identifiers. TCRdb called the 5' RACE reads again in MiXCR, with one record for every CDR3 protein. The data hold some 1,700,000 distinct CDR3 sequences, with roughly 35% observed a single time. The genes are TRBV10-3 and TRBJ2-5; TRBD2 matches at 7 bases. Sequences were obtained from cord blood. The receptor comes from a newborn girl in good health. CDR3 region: CAISEWEGETQYF. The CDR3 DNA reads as TGTGCCATCAGTGAGTGGGAGGGGGAGACCCAGTACTTC.